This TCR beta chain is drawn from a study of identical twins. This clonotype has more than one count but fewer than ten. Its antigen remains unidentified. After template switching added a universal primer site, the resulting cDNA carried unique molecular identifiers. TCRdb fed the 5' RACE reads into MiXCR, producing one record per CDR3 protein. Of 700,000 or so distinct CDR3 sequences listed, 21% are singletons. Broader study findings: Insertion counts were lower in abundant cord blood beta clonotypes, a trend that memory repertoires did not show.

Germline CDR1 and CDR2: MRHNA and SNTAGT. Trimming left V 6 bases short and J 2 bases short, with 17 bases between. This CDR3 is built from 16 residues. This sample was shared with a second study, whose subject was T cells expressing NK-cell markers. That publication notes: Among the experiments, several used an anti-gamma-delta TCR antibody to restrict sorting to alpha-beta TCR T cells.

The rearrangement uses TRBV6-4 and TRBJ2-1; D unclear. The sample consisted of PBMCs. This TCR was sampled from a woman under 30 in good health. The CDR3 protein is CASSDTWTETYNEQFF. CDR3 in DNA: TGTGCCAGCAGCGACACATGGACGGAAACCTACAATGAGCAGTTCTTC.